The next 31 T cell receptor beta chains were all read from a single sample in a study of blood T cells in healthy people across ages. A second PCR of roughly 7 to 11 cycles used a sample-barcoded 5' primer and a J-beta primer mix. One entry per CDR3 protein results from TCRdb running MiXCR on the 5' RACE reads. The sample has under 800,000 distinct CDR3 sequences; 40% to 45% are singletons. Sequencing used blood. All receptors derive from a woman aged 55-69 years in good health.

The chain is built from TRBV15 and TRBJ2-3; D is possibly TRBD1 or TRBD2 (6 bases each). Germline V CDR1 and CDR2: LNHNV, YYDKDF (reference sequence). Trimming took 0 bases from V and 1 from J, leaving 14 bases between them. The CDR3 extends over 17 amino acids. In DNA form, the CDR3 reads TGTGCCACCAGCAGAGATCACGGGGGCGACGGCACAGATACGCAGTATTTT. This gives the protein CATSRDHGGDGTDTQYF.

The V and J genes are TRBV12-3 or TRBV12-4 and TRBJ2-3; the match to TRBD2 covers 13 bases. The CDR3 contains 18 residues. V gave up 1 base and J gave up 0 bases; unmatched junction bases: 4. The CDR3 spells CASSLGLAGGPSTDTQYF. CDR3 coding DNA: TGTGCCAGCAGTTTAGGACTAGCGGGGGGACCTAGCACAGATACGCAGTATTTT.

This clonotype was seen more than once but under ten times. This chain joins TRBV21-1 and TRBJ2-1; no DNA check was done on the table's D call, TRBD2. TRBV21-1 is assigned pseudogene status. The CDR3 spans 16 residues. CDR3 loop: CASSKGLAGGLDEQFF. The CDR3 region has the DNA TGTGCCAGCAGCAAAGGGCTAGCGGGGGGCCTGGATGAGCAGTTCTTC.

Ten or more counts support this clonotype. The chain carries TRBV20-1 and TRBJ2-5; D unresolved. This CDR3 comprises 14 residues. V was cut by 1 base and J by 3 bases, with 12 bases left in between. Germline loops: CDR1 DFQATT, CDR2 SNEGSKA (reference sequence). CDR3 DNA: TGCAGTGCTAGAGGCGGAGAGTGGGAAGAGACCCAGTACTTC. As protein: CSARGGEWEETQYF.

V usage is TRBV10-3 and J usage is TRBJ2-7, with D perhaps being TRBD1 or TRBD2 (5 bases each). The V gene lost 2 bases and the J gene lost 3 bases, with 17 bases spanning the gap. The CDR3 sequence is 16 residues long. CDR1 ENHRY and CDR2 SYGVKD come from the germline V gene. CDR3 sequence: CAISEGSGTGHYEQYF. Written as DNA, the CDR3 is TGTGCCATCAGTGAGGGGTCCGGGACCGGTCACTACGAGCAGTACTTC.

The chain employs TRBV10-3 and TRBJ2-1; the D gene is possibly TRBD2 (5 bases). Germline V lookup: CDR1 ENHRY, CDR2 SYGVKD. Trimming stripped 3 bases from V and 3 bases from J, with 9 bases between. CDR3 length: 14 residues. The CDR3 DNA is TGTGCCATCAGTGAATCGGGGTTCTACAATGAGCAGTTCTTC. Residues: CAISESGFYNEQFF.

The CDR3 DNA reads as TGTGCCAGCAGCCGAGCGGAGTCCTACGAGCAGTACTTC. Residues: CASSRAESYEQYF. The chain carries TRBV5-6 and TRBJ2-7; perhaps TRBD2 as D (5 bases). The CDR3 is 13 residues long. Trimming cost V 4 bases and J 1 base, with 9 bases left between them. Germline CDR1 is SGHDT and CDR2 is YYEEEE.

V is TRBV3-1 and J is TRBJ2-1, with TRBD2 matching over 7 bases. Germline CDR1 and CDR2: LGHDT and YNNKEL (reference sequence). V lost 3 bases, J lost 5 bases, and 7 bases stayed unmatched. The CDR3 runs to 15 residues. The CDR3 bases are TGTGCCAGCAGCCAGGGGGAGGGGCCTCACAATGAGCAGTTCTTC. It codes for CASSQGEGPHNEQFF.

This clonotype has a single count. The V gene is TRBV6-2 or TRBV6-3, the J gene TRBJ2-5; 7 nucleotides align to TRBD1. CDR3 length equals 14 residues. Germline CDR1 reads MNHEY; CDR2 reads SVGEGT. After removal of 6 bases from V and 4 bases from J, the junction contained 8 bases not matched to a gene. This CDR3 is CASRTGSGGETQYF. The CDR3 DNA sequence: TGTGCCAGCAGGACAGGGTCTGGGGGAGAGACCCAGTACTTC.

In its sample, this clonotype was seen a few times. V and J are TRBV28 and TRBJ2-7, with 7 nucleotides matching TRBD2. Germline CDR1 and CDR2: MDHEN and SYDVKM. The CDR3 is made up of 17 amino acids. Trimming cost V 3 bases and J 3 bases; bases outside gene matches: 14. The CDR3 DNA is TGTGCCAGCAGTTTTGCCCGTGCGGGGGAGGGCTTCTACGAGCAGTACTTC. Amino acids: CASSFARAGEGFYEQYF.

This clonotype was counted only a few times. This chain connects TRBV25-1 to TRBJ1-5; D is uncertain. This CDR3 is 14 amino acids long. Trimming stripped 3 bases from V and 9 bases from J, with 15 bases between. Germline CDR1 reads MGHDK; CDR2 reads SYGVNS. In DNA, the CDR3 is TGTGCCAGCAGTGACCTCCGACATCCCGTGCCCCAGCATTTT. This gives the protein CASSDLRHPVPQHF.

The chain is built from TRBV20-1 and TRBJ2-3; possibly TRBD2 for D (5 bases). There are 14 residues in the CDR3. The germline V gene encodes CDR1 DFQATT and CDR2 SNEGSKA (reference sequence). The V gene lost 6 bases and the J gene lost 0 bases, with 13 bases spanning the gap. The CDR3 bases are TGCAGTGCGCTAGCAGGAGCTAGCACAGATACGCAGTATTTT. It codes for CSALAGASTDTQYF.

Remarks on this clonotype: A read error may be the cause here, since a much bigger clone is one base away. The V gene is TRBV5-1, the J gene TRBJ2-1, with D hard to call. The CDR3 covers 15 residues. CDR1 is SGHRS and CDR2 is YFSETQ in the germline V gene. The ends were cut back, 2 bases at V and 8 bases at J, with 17 bases in the middle. The CDR3 bases are TGCGCCAGCAGCTTATCGGTGCAGGCGTACGATGAGCAGTTCTTC. It specifies CASSLSVQAYDEQFF.

This clonotype was seen only a few times. The chain recombines TRBV5-1 with TRBJ1-6, with 7 bases identical to TRBD1. Germline V lookup: CDR1 SGHRS, CDR2 YFSETQ. The CDR3 is 15 amino acids. J lost 5 bases, V lost 4 bases, and 6 bases had no gene match. This CDR3 is CASSPGDRDNSPLHF. The CDR3 coding sequence is TGCGCCAGCAGCCCGGGGGACAGAGATAATTCACCCCTCCACTTT.

The rearrangement joins TRBV20-1 to TRBJ2-1; no firm D call. Germline V CDR1 and CDR2: DFQATT, SNEGSKA (reference sequence). V dropped 6 bases and J dropped 4 bases, with 10 bases sitting between them. This CDR3 contains 12 residues. The CDR3 spells CSAPTLYNEQFF. CDR3 DNA sequence: TGCAGTGCCCCGACACTGTACAATGAGCAGTTCTTC.

The V call is TRBV12-3 or TRBV12-4, the J call TRBJ1-5; 7 nucleotides match TRBD1. This CDR3 has 15 residues. With V trimmed by 6 bases and J by 6 bases, 11 bases remained unmatched. The CDR3 bases are TGTGCCAGCAGCCGACAGGGACAAACCGGTCAGCCCCAGCATTTT. It translates to CASSRQGQTGQPQHF.

The chain couples TRBV6-1 to TRBJ1-5; no definite D call. CDR1 MNHNS and CDR2 SASEGT come from the germline V gene. This CDR3 comprises 16 residues. V lost 4 bases and J 4 bases, leaving 17 bases between the germline ends. The CDR3 DNA reads TGTGCCAGCAGTGGCTCAACAGTATCGGCAAATCAGCCCCAGCATTTT. Amino acid sequence: CASSGSTVSANQPQHF.

V and J are TRBV28 and TRBJ2-4, with TRBD2 matching over 7 bases. Germline V gene lookup returns CDR1 MDHEN and CDR2 SYDVKM. This CDR3 is built from 12 residues. The V segment lost 8 bases and the J segment 7 bases; nucleotides outside the gene matches: 5. CDR3 sequence (DNA): TGTGCCAGCGGGCGGGGGAGGAACATTCAGTACTTC. It specifies CASGRGRNIQYF.

The sample holds many counts of this clonotype. The rearrangement uses TRBV7-2 and TRBJ2-5; 8 positions match TRBD1. After removal of 3 bases from V and 4 bases from J, the junction contained 4 bases not matched to a gene. This CDR3 has 14 residues. Germline CDR1 is SGHTA and CDR2 is FQGNSA. The CDR3 region is CASSFDRGAETQYF. DNA for the CDR3: TGTGCCAGCAGCTTCGACAGGGGAGCAGAGACCCAGTACTTC.

This clonotype was observed a few times. The chain combines TRBV20-1 with TRBJ1-1; D uncertain. The CDR3 consists of 13 residues. Germline CDR1 and CDR2: DFQATT and SNEGSKA (reference sequence). With 1 base removed from V and 1 base from J, the gap between germline ends came to 7 bases. CDR3 region: CSARAHGNTEAFF. Here the CDR3 DNA reads TGCAGTGCTAGAGCTCACGGGAACACTGAAGCTTTCTTT.

The chain employs TRBV4-2 and TRBJ2-7; D uncertain. The germline gives CDR1 LGHNA, CDR2 YNFKEQ. CDR3 length: 14 residues. The V end lost 5 bases, the J end lost 5 bases, and 16 bases lay between the germline ends. CDR3 nucleotides: TGTGCCAGCAGCGCCGGCGAGGTCTTAAACGAGCAGTACTTC. As protein: CASSAGEVLNEQYF.

This clonotype has only a few counts. The chain combines TRBV7-8 with TRBJ1-5; D not certain. The germline gives CDR1 SGHVS, CDR2 FQNEAQ. This CDR3 region has 14 residues. Trimming left V 0 bases short and J 1 base short, with 4 bases between. The CDR3 DNA follows: TGTGCCAGCAGCTTAGCGCGGAGCAATCAGCCCCAGCATTTT. It translates to CASSLARSNQPQHF. Drawing the rest from reference TRBV7-8 and TRBJ1-5, the complete variable domain is GAGVSQSPRYKVAKRGQDVALRCDPISGHVSLFWYQQALGQGPEFLTYFQNEAQLDKSGLPSDRFFAERPEGSVSTLKIQRTQQEDSAVYLCASSLARSNQPQHFGDGTRLSIL.

This rearrangement joins TRBV3-1 to TRBJ2-1; the D gene is possibly TRBD2 (6 bases). Per the germline V gene, CDR1 is LGHDT and CDR2 is YNNKEL (reference sequence). This CDR3 has 14 amino acids. Deletions cut 1 base from V and 7 bases from J, with 11 bases between. The CDR3 DNA is TGTGCCAGCAGCCAAGGCTGGAGGGGTAATGAGCAGTTCTTC. Its translation is CASSQGWRGNEQFF.

The chain is built from TRBV7-2 and TRBJ2-7; D unresolved. V was pared by 2 bases and J by 10 bases, with 6 bases between. The CDR3 totals 10 residues. The germline CDR1 and CDR2 sequences are SGHTA and FQGNSA. The CDR3 region is CASSLSAQYF. In DNA form, the CDR3 reads TGTGCCAGCAGCTTAAGTGCCCAGTACTTC. Variable domain in full (rest from reference TRBV7-2 and TRBJ2-7): GAGVSQSPSNKVTEKGKDVELRCDPISGHTALYWYRQSLGQGLEFLIYFQGNSAPDKSGLPSDRFSAERTGGSVSTLTIQRTQQEDSAVYLCASSLSAQYFGPGTRLTVT.

The chain links TRBV28 to TRBJ2-7; 9 bases are a match to TRBD1. The CDR3 contains 15 residues. Trimming removed 6 bases from V and 2 bases from J; junction bases left unmatched: 8. Germline CDR1 reads MDHEN; CDR2 reads SYDVKM. In DNA, the CDR3 is TGTGCCAGCAGCCCCGGGACAGGGTTCGCCTACGAGCAGTACTTC. This codes for CASSPGTGFAYEQYF.

V and J are TRBV4-1 and TRBJ1-1; 7 positions agree with TRBD1. With 3 bases clipped from V and 7 bases from J, the junction kept 5 bases outside the gene matches. Germline lookup yields CDR1 MGHRA and CDR2 YSYEKL. CDR3 length equals 13 residues. The CDR3 DNA follows: TGCGCCAGCAGCCAGTCTCAGGGGGTTGAAGCTTTCTTT. Its translation is CASSQSQGVEAFF.

This clonotype appeared a few times. This chain connects TRBV5-1 to TRBJ2-5, with TRBD1 as a possible D gene (7 bases). The DNA end is more similar to TRBJ2-7, so the J call may be wrong. Germline V gives CDR1 SGHRS, CDR2 YFSETQ. CDR3 length: 17 amino acids. The CDR3 reads CASSATVGGQAAYEQYF. CDR3 DNA: TGCGCCAGCAGCGCAACCGTGGGAGGACAGGCGGCCTACGAGCAGTACTTC.

This sequence joins TRBV10-3 and TRBJ1-1; TRBD1 is a possible D gene (5 bases). Between the trimmed V and J ends, which lost 8 bases and 0 bases, there was a span of 10 bases. Germline V gene lookup returns CDR1 ENHRY and CDR2 SYGVKD. CDR3 size: 13 residues. The DNA for the CDR3 is TGTGCCATCCGGGACTTCATGAACACTGAAGCTTTCTTT. It translates to CAIRDFMNTEAFF.

The chain couples TRBV28 to TRBJ1-2; 9 nucleotides align to TRBD1. The V gene's germline CDR1 is MDHEN and CDR2 SYDVKM. The CDR3 covers 15 residues. V lost 7 bases, J lost 5 bases, and 11 bases stayed unmatched. Here the CDR3 reads CASTPPGQGRYGYTF. DNA of the CDR3: TGTGCCAGCACTCCGCCGGGACAGGGACGTTATGGCTACACCTTC.

V and J are TRBV2 and TRBJ1-2; no definite D call. This CDR3 contains 16 residues. Germline-derived CDR1 and CDR2 are SNHLY and FYNNEI. The V gene lost 8 bases and the J gene lost 5 bases, with 24 bases spanning the gap. This CDR3 reads CASVELTAEFLYGYTF. The DNA of the CDR3 is TGTGCCAGCGTCGAGCTAACCGCAGAATTTCTATATGGCTACACCTTC.

This clonotype was picked up many times. The chain joins TRBV6-5 to TRBJ2-7; weak D call: TRBD2 (7 bases). Germline V CDR1 and CDR2: MNHEY, SVGAGI. The CDR3 extends over 15 amino acids. V was cut by 4 bases and J by 2 bases, with 15 bases left in between. The CDR3 nucleotides are TGTGCCAGCAGTTCCGCCGAGGGGGGGGCCTACGAGCAGTACTTC. Its protein product is CASSSAEGGAYEQYF.